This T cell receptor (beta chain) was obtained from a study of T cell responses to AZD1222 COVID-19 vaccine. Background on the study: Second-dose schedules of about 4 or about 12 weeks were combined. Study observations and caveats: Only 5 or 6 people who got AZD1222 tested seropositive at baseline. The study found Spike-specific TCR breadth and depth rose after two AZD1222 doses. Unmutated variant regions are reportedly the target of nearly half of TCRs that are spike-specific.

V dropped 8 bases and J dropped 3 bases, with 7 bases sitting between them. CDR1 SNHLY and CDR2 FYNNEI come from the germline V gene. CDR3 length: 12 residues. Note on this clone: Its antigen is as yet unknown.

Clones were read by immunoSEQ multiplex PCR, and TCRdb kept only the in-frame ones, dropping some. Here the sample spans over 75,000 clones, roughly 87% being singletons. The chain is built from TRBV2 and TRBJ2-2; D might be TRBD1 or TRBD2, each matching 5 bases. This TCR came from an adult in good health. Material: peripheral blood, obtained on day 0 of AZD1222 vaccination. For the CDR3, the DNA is TGTGCCAGCCGGGGCGACACCGGGGAGCTGTTTTTT. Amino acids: CASRGDTGELFF.